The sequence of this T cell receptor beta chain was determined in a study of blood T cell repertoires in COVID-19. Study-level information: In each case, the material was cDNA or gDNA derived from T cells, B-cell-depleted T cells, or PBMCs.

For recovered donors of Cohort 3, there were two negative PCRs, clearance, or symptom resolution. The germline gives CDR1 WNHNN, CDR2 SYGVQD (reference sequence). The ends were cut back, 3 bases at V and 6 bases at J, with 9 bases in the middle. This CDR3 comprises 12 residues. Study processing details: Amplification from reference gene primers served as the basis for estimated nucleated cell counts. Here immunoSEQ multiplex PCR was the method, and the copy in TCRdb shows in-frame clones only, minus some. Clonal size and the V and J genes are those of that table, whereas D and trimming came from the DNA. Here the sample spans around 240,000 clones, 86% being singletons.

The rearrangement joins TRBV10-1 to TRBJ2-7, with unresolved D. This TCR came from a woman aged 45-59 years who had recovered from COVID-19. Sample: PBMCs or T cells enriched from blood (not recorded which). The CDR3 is CASSDRFFEQYF. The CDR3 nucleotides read TGCGCCAGCAGTGACCGGTTCTTCGAGCAGTACTTC.